The 31 T cell receptor beta chains presented below share a single source sample, sequenced in a study of beta chain features in type 1 diabetes (dated by TCRdb to between 2017 and 2018). Libraries came from the immunoSEQ multiplex PCR assay. The entire isolated RNA was reverse transcribed using the High Capacity cDNA Reverse Transcription Kit, and thus expressed TCRB transcripts were sequenced. Here the immuneACCESS table is served through TCRdb, limited to in-frame sequences with V and J called. Missing clones are a known gap in these copies; in checked studies unresolved V genes cover under half, and the rest lacks a known reason. This sample is represented by some 250,000 clones; around 9.9% of them were singletons. The ten top clones hold 0.017% of the sample. Overall study outcomes, separate from this receptor: In all four CD4+ subsets, TCRB CDR3 length was moderately but significantly shorter in type 1 diabetes patients.

For these receptors, no antigen is known. The sequenced sample consisted of naive CD4+ T cells from blood. According to the study, the label for this sample's cell subset or site signals: true naive CD4+ T cells. Source of these receptors: a man in his thirties or forties with type 1 diabetes.

The chain carries TRBV4-3 and TRBJ1-2; D call uncertain. The CDR3 loop spans 14 amino acids. Germline V gives CDR1 LGHNA, CDR2 YSLEER. V shed 0 bases and J shed 4 bases, with 9 bases lying between them. As DNA, the CDR3 is TGCGCCAGCAGCCAAGAGCGGTCATCCTATGGCTACACCTTC. This gives the protein CASSQERSSYGYTF.

The J gene is TRBJ1-5, the V gene TRBV28, with D perhaps TRBD1 (5 bases). Trimming cost V 2 bases and J 7 bases, with 6 bases left between them. CDR1 is MDHEN, CDR2 SYDVKM, per germline. This CDR3 has 12 amino acids. CDR3 sequence (DNA): TGTGCCAGCAGTTTACAGGGACAGCCCCAGCATTTT. Translation: CASSLQGQPQHF.

This clone was seen a few times. This sequence joins TRBV2 and TRBJ2-5, with 8 bases fitting TRBD1. V shed 7 bases, J shed 7 bases, and the junction held 8 bases outside the gene matches. Germline V gives CDR1 SNHLY, CDR2 FYNNEI. The CDR3 sequence is 13 residues long. The CDR3 DNA follows: TGTGCCAGCAACGACAGGGGTCAGGCGACCCAGTACTTC. It codes for CASNDRGQATQYF.

The sample holds a few counts of this clone. The V and J genes are TRBV18 and TRBJ1-2; D remains ambiguous. The CDR3 covers 13 residues. CDR1 is KGHSH, CDR2 LQKENI, per germline. V lost 0 bases and J lost 7, with 9 bases in between. The CDR3 sequence is CASSPPSASGYTF. Written as DNA, the CDR3 is TGTGCCAGCTCACCACCCTCAGCGAGTGGCTACACCTTC.

The chain links TRBV28 to TRBJ2-3; 8 bases fit TRBD2. The CDR3 spans 17 residues. Germline V CDR1 and CDR2: MDHEN, SYDVKM. V shed 6 bases and J 3 bases; nucleotides not matched to a gene: 14. This CDR3 is CASSLPTSALSTDTQYF. DNA for the CDR3: TGTGCCAGCAGCCTACCGACTAGCGCCCTAAGTACAGATACGCAGTATTTT.

The V and J genes are TRBV5-1 and TRBJ1-6; 7 bases line up with TRBD1. Per germline, CDR1 SGHRS and CDR2 YFSETQ. V dropped 4 bases and J dropped 10; count of bases not matched to a gene: 11. The CDR3 is 15 amino acids. CDR3 protein: CASSVQTGIESPLHF. CDR3 DNA sequence: TGCGCCAGCAGCGTTCAGACAGGGATTGAATCACCCCTCCACTTT. Looking up the rest from reference TRBV5-1 and TRBJ1-6 gives the full variable domain: KAGVTQTPRYLIKTRGQQVTLSCSPISGHRSVSWYQQTPGQGLQFLFEYFSETQRNKGNFPGRFSGRQFSNSRSEMNVSTLELGDSALYLCASSVQTGIESPLHFGNGTRLTVT.

This clone was found a few times. The rearrangement joins TRBV18 to TRBJ1-5, with D possibly TRBD1 on 6 matching bases. V dropped 6 bases and J dropped 4 bases, with 10 bases sitting between them. Germline assignment: CDR1 KGHSH and CDR2 LQKENI. The CDR3 contains 13 residues. This chain's CDR3 is CASSRGANQPQHF. Here the CDR3 DNA reads TGTGCCAGCTCTCGGGGGGCTAATCAGCCCCAGCATTTT.

V is TRBV7-9 and J is TRBJ1-2, with D hard to call. Trimming took 5 bases from V and 2 from J, leaving 6 bases between them. The CDR3 covers 12 residues. Germline V gene sequence: CDR1 SEHNR, CDR2 FQNEAQ (reference sequence). The CDR3 nucleotides read TGTGCCAGCAGCACCGGGAACTATGGCTACACCTTC. Protein: CASSTGNYGYTF.

V usage is TRBV15 and J usage is TRBJ1-6, with D perhaps matching TRBD1 (5 bases). The CDR3 has 16 residues. CDR1 LNHNV and CDR2 YYDKDF come from the germline V gene (reference sequence). V lost 3 bases and J 7 bases, leaving 16 bases between the germline ends. The CDR3 here is CATSSLSAGPNSPLHF. The CDR3 nucleotides are TGTGCCACCAGCAGTCTGTCGGCAGGGCCGAATTCACCCCTCCACTTT.

There are a few counts of this clone. The chain combines TRBV7-9 with TRBJ2-3; D is ambiguous. The ends were cut back, 5 bases at V and 4 bases at J, with 10 bases in the middle. The CDR3 runs 13 residues. Germline V gene lookup returns CDR1 SEHNR and CDR2 FQNEAQ (reference sequence). The CDR3 loop reads CASSVEAADTQYF. CDR3 nucleotide sequence: TGTGCCAGCAGCGTCGAAGCCGCAGATACGCAGTATTTT. The variable domain in full, with the rest retrieved from reference TRBV7-9 and TRBJ2-3, is DTGVSQNPRHKITKRGQNVTFRCDPISEHNRLYWYRQTLGQGPEFLTYFQNEAQLEKSRLLSDRFSAERPKGSFSTLEIQRTEQGDSAMYLCASSVEAADTQYFGPGTRLTVL.

The J gene is TRBJ2-5, the V gene TRBV14; tentative D call: TRBD2 (6 bases). This CDR3 is 14 amino acids long. V shed 0 bases and J shed 5 bases, with 10 bases lying between them. Germline CDR1 is SGHDN and CDR2 is FVKESK. The CDR3 DNA is TGTGCCAGCAGCCAAGATTTCCGGGGGGAGACCCAGTACTTC. Encoded protein: CASSQDFRGETQYF. Using reference TRBV14 and TRBJ2-5 for the parts outside the CDR3, the full variable domain is EAGVTQFPSHSVIEKGQTVTLRCDPISGHDNLYWYRRVMGKEIKFLLHFVKESKQDESGMPNNRFLAERTGGTYSTLKVQPAELEDSGVYFCASSQDFRGETQYFGPGTRLLVL.

This clone showed up just a few times. This chain links TRBV9 with TRBJ2-7, with TRBD2 matching 7 bases. V dropped 4 bases and J dropped 2; count of bases not matched to a gene: 6. This CDR3 is 14 amino acids long. Germline V gene data show CDR1 as SGDLS and CDR2 as YYNGEE. CDR3 coding DNA: TGTGCCAGCAGCCAAGCGGGGAATACCTACGAGCAGTACTTC. As protein: CASSQAGNTYEQYF.

The chain recombines TRBV7-9 with TRBJ1-5; D remains unclear. V was clipped by 1 base and J by 3 bases, with 13 bases between them. The CDR3 has 16 amino acids. CDR1 and CDR2 from the germline V gene are SEHNR and FQNEAQ (reference sequence). The CDR3 DNA follows: TGTGCCAGCAGCTTAGGGGTCGGGGAAGTCAATCAGCCCCAGCATTTT. This sequence encodes CASSLGVGEVNQPQHF.

This clone was seen only a few times. This rearrangement joins TRBV4-2 to TRBJ2-1; 10 bases align to TRBD2. This CDR3 has 16 amino acids. In germline, CDR1 is LGHNA, CDR2 YNFKEQ. The junction had 7 bases not matched to a gene; V was cut back by 0 bases and J by 8 bases. This CDR3 is CASSQDESGGAYEQFF. The CDR3 DNA is TGTGCCAGCAGCCAAGATGAAAGCGGGGGGGCTTATGAGCAGTTCTTC.

V usage is TRBV18 and J usage is TRBJ2-5; 7 bases match TRBD1. Losses at the gene ends were 0 bases for V and 2 bases for J; bases not matched to a gene: 0. Germline V lookup: CDR1 KGHSH, CDR2 LQKENI. The CDR3 is 14 amino acids. CDR3 in DNA: TGTGCCAGCTCACCACCGGGACAGCAAGAGACCCAGTACTTC. It encodes CASSPPGQQETQYF. The full variable domain, in which reference TRBV18 and TRBJ2-5 provide the parts outside the CDR3, is NAGVMQNPRHLVRRRGQEARLRCSPMKGHSHVYWYRQLPEEGLKFMVYLQKENIIDESGMPKERFSAEFPKEGPSILRIQQVVRGDSAAYFCASSPPGQQETQYFGPGTRLLVL.

The V gene is TRBV5-4, the J gene TRBJ1-2; no clear D. The V gene lost 3 bases and the J gene lost 3 bases, with 12 bases spanning the gap. This CDR3 has 14 residues. Germline-derived CDR1 and CDR2 are SGHNT and YYREEE (reference sequence). CDR3 sequence: CASSSGQRDYGYTF. The DNA of the CDR3 is TGTGCCAGCAGCTCCGGGCAGAGGGACTATGGCTACACCTTC.

V is TRBV20-1 and J is TRBJ2-5, with D uncertain. Trimming pared 3 bases from V and 4 bases from J, leaving 6 bases between. From germline, CDR1 is DFQATT and CDR2 SNEGSKA (reference sequence). The CDR3 has 11 amino acids. CDR3 DNA sequence: TGCAGTGCTAGCTCGCGAGAGACCCAGTACTTC. It translates to CSASSRETQYF.

The chain couples TRBV4-3 to TRBJ2-3, with 10 bases matching TRBD2. Germline trimming cut 5 bases from V and 3 bases from J; bases unmatched to any gene: 2. CDR1 and CDR2 (germline): LGHNA, YSLEER. This CDR3 has 14 amino acids. The chain's CDR3 is CASSVAGGTDTQYF. Written as DNA, the CDR3 is TGCGCCAGCAGCGTAGCGGGGGGAACAGATACGCAGTATTTT.

The rearrangement uses TRBV28 and TRBJ2-1, with a tentative D call TRBD1 (6 bases). With 7 bases removed from V and 8 bases from J, the gap between germline ends came to 12 bases. Germline loops: CDR1 MDHEN, CDR2 SYDVKM. The CDR3 extends over 12 amino acids. CDR3 sequence reads: CASKKQGYEQFF. The CDR3 nucleotides read TGTGCCAGCAAAAAACAGGGCTATGAGCAGTTCTTC.

The gene calls are TRBV9 and TRBJ2-1; TRBD2 agrees at 12 bases. The CDR3 totals 15 residues. Germline V gives CDR1 SGDLS, CDR2 YYNGEE. The V gene end was trimmed by 3 bases and the J gene end by 10 bases; junction bases not matched to a gene: 8. The CDR3 DNA reads TGTGCCAGCAGCGCCCCTAGCGGGGGGGCCTGGGAGCAGTTCTTC. Protein: CASSAPSGGAWEQFF.

The chain recombines TRBV6-1 with TRBJ2-3; 8 positions agree with TRBD1. This CDR3 comprises 14 residues. Germline values: CDR1 MNHNS, CDR2 SASEGT. V trimming: 3 bases; J trimming: 7 bases; junction bases outside the gene matches: 6. Written as DNA, the CDR3 is TGTGCCAGCAGTGAGGACAGGGTAGTATATACGCAGTATTTT. Translating gives CASSEDRVVYTQYF.

The CDR3 here is CASSSRAGELFF. In DNA form, the CDR3 reads TGTGCCAGCAGCTCCCGAGCCGGGGAGCTGTTTTTT. The V gene is TRBV9, the J gene TRBJ2-2, with D uncertain. V lost 4 bases to trimming and J lost 6 bases, with 7 bases between them. The length of the CDR3 is 12 residues. Germline V gives CDR1 SGDLS, CDR2 YYNGEE. Together with reference TRBV9 and TRBJ2-2, the CDR3 gives the full variable domain: DSGVTQTPKHLITATGQRVTLRCSPRSGDLSVYWYQQSLDQGLQFLIQYYNGEERAKGNILERFSAQQFPDLHSELNLSSLELGDSALYFCASSSRAGELFFGEGSRLTVL.

The rearrangement uses TRBV5-1 and TRBJ2-5, with TRBD1 matching over 9 bases. V lost 4 bases and J lost 3; bases outside the gene matches: 4. This CDR3 contains 14 residues. Germline V CDR1 and CDR2: SGHRS, YFSETQ. Written as DNA, the CDR3 is TGCGCCAGCAGCACCTGGACAGGGGAAGAGACCCAGTACTTC. Protein product: CASSTWTGEETQYF.

This chain joins TRBV4-2 and TRBJ2-3; 10 bases agree with TRBD2. The CDR3 has 16 residues. V shed 0 bases, J shed 5 bases, and the junction held 5 bases outside the gene matches. The germline CDR1 and CDR2 sequences are LGHNA and YNFKEQ. The CDR3, as DNA: TGTGCCAGCAGCCAAGATCAGTCTAGCGGGGGAGATACGCAGTATTTT. Its translation: CASSQDQSSGGDTQYF.

The chain's CDR3 is CASRPVGLIQETQYF. CDR3 nucleotides: TGTGCCAGTCGCCCTGTGGGACTCATTCAAGAGACCCAGTACTTC. This chain uses TRBV19 with TRBJ2-5; D is possibly TRBD2 (6 bases). The CDR3 is 15 amino acids. The V and J ends lost 8 bases and 2 bases respectively, with 18 bases between them. CDR1 LNHDA and CDR2 SQIVND come from the germline V gene (reference sequence).

The chain carries TRBV30 and TRBJ2-7; weak D call: TRBD2 (7 bases). The germline V gene encodes CDR1 GTSNPN and CDR2 SVGIG (reference sequence). This CDR3 contains 15 residues. Trimming took off 0 bases at V and 2 bases at J, with 14 bases between the two ends. The CDR3 region is CAWSVTSGGTYEQYF. The DNA of the CDR3 is TGTGCCTGGAGTGTAACCTCGGGGGGCACCTACGAGCAGTACTTC.

This clone was counted only a few times. The V call is TRBV2, the J call TRBJ2-5; TRBD1 aligns across 10 bases. J was trimmed by 4 bases and V by 3 bases; bases with no gene match: 2. CDR1 and CDR2 (germline): SNHLY, FYNNEI. The CDR3 has 14 amino acids. The CDR3 DNA sequence: TGTGCCAGCAGTGATCGGACAGGGGGAGAGACCCAGTACTTC. As protein: CASSDRTGGETQYF.

The CDR3 loop is CASSFLLGGRGTEAFF. Written as DNA, the CDR3 is TGTGCCAGTAGTTTTCTTCTCGGGGGGCGCGGCACTGAAGCTTTCTTT. The J gene is TRBJ1-1, the V gene TRBV19; tentative D call: TRBD1 (6 bases). V lost 5 bases, J lost 4 bases, and 20 bases lay in between. The CDR3 spans 16 residues. Germline lookup yields CDR1 LNHDA and CDR2 SQIVND (reference sequence).

This chain joins TRBV4-2 and TRBJ2-1, with 8 nucleotides matching TRBD2. Germline CDR1 LGHNA, CDR2 YNFKEQ. V gave up 5 bases and J gave up 9 bases; unmatched junction bases: 21. The CDR3 is made up of 18 amino acids. Here the CDR3 reads CASSSSLLVPGGPSEQFF. In DNA, the CDR3 is TGTGCCAGCAGCTCAAGCCTTCTAGTGCCGGGGGGGCCGAGTGAGCAGTTCTTC.

The chain links TRBV6-5 to TRBJ2-3, with a possible D match to TRBD2 (6 bases). The CDR3 has 14 residues. V was trimmed by 6 bases and J by 1 base, leaving 11 bases between them. Germline values: CDR1 MNHEY, CDR2 SVGAGI. The CDR3 sequence is CASRGTGGTDTQYF. The DNA for the CDR3 is TGTGCCAGCAGGGGTACGGGGGGCACAGATACGCAGTATTTT.

V gene TRBV7-3 combines with J gene TRBJ2-3, with D possibly matching TRBD2 (5 bases). Per the germline V gene, CDR1 is SGHTA and CDR2 is FQGTGA. V dropped 1 base and J dropped 0 bases, with 11 bases sitting between them. CDR3 size: 16 residues. This CDR3 is CASSLNSAASTDTQYF. The CDR3 DNA is TGTGCCAGCAGCTTAAATTCAGCGGCAAGCACAGATACGCAGTATTTT.